These 17 T cell receptor beta chains came from one sample sequenced in a study of T cell changes during pregnancy in multiple sclerosis. Assay used: immunoSEQ multiplex PCR; TCRdb lists only in-frame clones, some missing. The profile shows fewer than 40,000 clones, over 75% of them singletons. The specimen was CD4+ T cells from peripheral blood mononuclear cells, collected in the first trimester of pregnancy. These TCRs come from a female donor in good health, enrolled as a control in a pregnancy study.

The chain links TRBV2 to TRBJ2-6, with a weak D call TRBD2 (5 bases). The V end was cut by 3 bases, the J end by 2 bases, with 5 bases between. The CDR3 runs 14 residues. The germline CDR1 and CDR2 sequences are SNHLY and FYNNEI. The CDR3 is CASSERAGANVLTF. The CDR3 coding sequence is TGTGCCAGCAGTGAGCGGGCTGGGGCCAACGTCCTGACTTTC.

This clone has only a few counts. The chain uses TRBV5-6 and TRBJ1-5; perhaps TRBD1 as D (6 bases). Germline values: CDR1 SGHDT, CDR2 YYEEEE. V gave up 3 bases and J gave up 3 bases, with 10 bases separating them. The CDR3 extends over 14 amino acids. CDR3 DNA: TGTGCCAGCAGCTCGGGGGGACACAATCAGCCCCAGCATTTT. Translation gives CASSSGGHNQPQHF.

This sequence joins TRBV7-9 and TRBJ2-7; 7 nucleotides line up with TRBD1. The CDR3 has 14 residues. V was clipped by 3 bases and J by 7 bases; unmatched bases: 9. In germline, CDR1 is SEHNR, CDR2 FQNEAQ (reference sequence). As DNA, the CDR3 is TGTGCCAGCAGCTTTTTCGGGACAGTAAAAGAGCAGTACTTC. It encodes CASSFFGTVKEQYF.

The genes are TRBV6-6 and TRBJ1-4; D unclear. V gave up 7 bases and J gave up 5 bases, with 11 bases separating them. CDR3 length equals 13 residues. The germline V gene encodes CDR1 MNHNY and CDR2 SVGAGI (reference sequence). CDR3 in amino acids: CASTGRSNEKLFF. CDR3 nucleotide sequence: TGTGCCAGCACAGGCCGGTCAAATGAAAAACTGTTTTTT.

This clone appeared a single time. The CDR3 loop is CSGKPGTGTRTEAFF. CDR3 nucleotides: TGCAGCGGGAAACCCGGGACAGGGACACGGACTGAAGCTTTCTTT. The rearrangement uses TRBV29-1 and TRBJ1-1; TRBD1 matches 9 bases. V lost 7 bases and J lost 5; bases outside the gene matches: 14. The germline V gene encodes CDR1 SQVTM and CDR2 ANQGSEA. The CDR3 spans 15 residues. Based on the CDR3 plus reference TRBV29-1 and TRBJ1-1, the full variable domain is SAVISQKPSRDICQRGTSLTIQCQVDSQVTMMFWYRQQPGQSLTLIATANQGSEATYESGFVIDKFPISRPNLTFSTLTVSNMSPEDSSIYLCSGKPGTGTRTEAFFGQGTRLTVV.

The chain is built from TRBV29-1 and TRBJ1-1; 11 bases fit TRBD1. The CDR3 has 14 residues. Germline assignment: CDR1 SQVTM and CDR2 ANQGSEA. Trimming at V came to 5 bases and at J to 4 bases, leaving 6 bases not matched to a gene. This chain's CDR3 is CSVWDRGGFTEAFF. Written as DNA, the CDR3 is TGCAGCGTTTGGGACAGGGGGGGGTTCACTGAAGCTTTCTTT.

The rearrangement uses TRBV27 and TRBJ2-3, with TRBD1 matching 8 bases. The germline gives CDR1 MNHEY, CDR2 SMNVEV (reference sequence). J lost 1 base, V lost 3 bases, and 12 bases had no gene match. This CDR3 is built from 18 residues. CDR3 amino acids: CASSLEGADRAGTDTQYF. CDR3 coding DNA: TGTGCCAGCAGTTTGGAAGGGGCGGACAGGGCCGGCACAGATACGCAGTATTTT.

This chain connects TRBV7-9 to TRBJ2-7, with 7 nucleotides matching TRBD1. CDR1 is SEHNR, CDR2 FQNEAQ, per germline (reference sequence). Germline trimming cut 7 bases from V and 5 bases from J; bases unmatched to any gene: 8. This CDR3 comprises 13 residues. As DNA, the CDR3 is TGTGCCAGCACCCCGACAGGGATCCACGAGCAGTACTTC. It codes for CASTPTGIHEQYF. Full variable domain (remainder filled in from reference TRBV7-9 and TRBJ2-7): DTGVSQNPRHKITKRGQNVTFRCDPISEHNRLYWYRQTLGQGPEFLTYFQNEAQLEKSRLLSDRFSAERPKGSFSTLEIQRTEQGDSAMYLCASTPTGIHEQYFGPGTRLTVT.

This clone was counted once. This rearrangement joins TRBV7-8 to TRBJ2-3, with D perhaps matching TRBD2 (6 bases). V lost 5 bases and J lost 5, with 14 bases in between. This CDR3 comprises 14 residues. Germline-derived CDR1 and CDR2 are SGHVS and FQNEAQ. The CDR3 loop is CASSPLGGLDTQYF. The DNA of the CDR3 is TGTGCCAGCAGCCCGCTCGGGGGACTAGATACGCAGTATTTT.

Only one count was recorded for this clone. The chain has TRBV6-4 and TRBJ1-6; 7 positions match TRBD1. This CDR3 is 15 amino acids long. From germline, CDR1 is MRHNA and CDR2 SNTAGT. Trimming cost V 10 bases and J 7 bases; bases outside gene matches: 13. In nucleotides, the CDR3 is TGTGCCATGCAACTCCGACAGGGATCCAATTCACCCCTCCACTTT. Translating it yields CAMQLRQGSNSPLHF.

The CDR3 DNA sequence: TGTGCTAGTGGTTTGATCCCTCCCTCGGGCACTGAAGCTTTCTTT. This encodes CASGLIPPSGTEAFF. This rearrangement joins TRBV12-5 to TRBJ1-1; D is unclear. Germline V gives CDR1 LGHNT, CDR2 FRNRAP. The V end lost 2 bases, the J end lost 4 bases, and 14 bases lay between the germline ends. The CDR3 length is 15 residues.

The chain couples TRBV7-2 to TRBJ2-1; perhaps TRBD2 as D (5 bases). The CDR3 length is 16 residues. From germline, CDR1 is SGHTA and CDR2 FQGNSA. V lost 0 bases and J lost 7, with 16 bases in between. CDR3 in DNA: TGTGCCAGCAGCTTAGCCCGGACTGTACCGCCAAATGAGCAGTTCTTC. Translated, it gives CASSLARTVPPNEQFF. The variable domain in full, completed from reference TRBV7-2 and TRBJ2-1, reads GAGVSQSPSNKVTEKGKDVELRCDPISGHTALYWYRQSLGQGLEFLIYFQGNSAPDKSGLPSDRFSAERTGGSVSTLTIQRTQQEDSAVYLCASSLARTVPPNEQFFGPGTRLTVL.

The chain is built from TRBV5-1 and TRBJ2-3; D is unclear. Trimming pared 1 base from V and 0 bases from J, leaving 9 bases between. The germline V gene encodes CDR1 SGHRS and CDR2 YFSETQ. The length of the CDR3 is 15 residues. The CDR3 spells CASSLTSSSTDTQYF. DNA for the CDR3: TGCGCCAGCAGCTTGACATCTTCTAGCACAGATACGCAGTATTTT.

The V call is TRBV6-5, the J call TRBJ2-7; a weak D match, TRBD2 (6 bases). The V gene lost 5 bases and the J gene lost 0 bases, with 14 bases spanning the gap. CDR1 MNHEY and CDR2 SVGAGI come from the germline V gene. The CDR3 is 15 amino acids. Here the CDR3 reads CASSPGWGDSYEQYF. Written as DNA, the CDR3 is TGTGCCAGCAGTCCTGGGTGGGGGGACTCCTACGAGCAGTACTTC.

V gene TRBV5-5 combines with J gene TRBJ2-7; D gene ambiguous. CDR1 is SGHKS, CDR2 YYEKEE, per germline (reference sequence). With 1 base removed from V and 3 bases from J, the gap between germline ends came to 14 bases. The CDR3 has 15 residues. CDR3 DNA: TGTGCCAGCAGCTTGATACCGCAGGTGTACTACGAGCAGTACTTC. It translates to CASSLIPQVYYEQYF.

CDR3 amino acids: CASSDGERGVWDTQYF. DNA of the CDR3: TGTGCCAGCAGTGATGGGGAGCGGGGGGTGTGGGATACGCAGTATTTT. The V and J genes are TRBV25-1 and TRBJ2-3; 9 bases match TRBD2. The CDR3 runs 16 residues. The V and J ends lost 3 bases and 6 bases, in that order; junction bases with no gene match: 10. The V gene's germline CDR1 is MGHDK and CDR2 SYGVNS.

The V gene is TRBV9, the J gene TRBJ2-7; TRBD2 aligns across 8 bases. The CDR3 is 15 residues long. Germline loops: CDR1 SGDLS, CDR2 YYNGEE. Trimming at V came to 7 bases and at J to 0 bases, leaving 9 bases not matched to a gene. As DNA, the CDR3 is TGTGCCAGCTCCAAAGGCAGCGGGAGCTCCTACGAGCAGTACTTC. Amino acids: CASSKGSGSSYEQYF.